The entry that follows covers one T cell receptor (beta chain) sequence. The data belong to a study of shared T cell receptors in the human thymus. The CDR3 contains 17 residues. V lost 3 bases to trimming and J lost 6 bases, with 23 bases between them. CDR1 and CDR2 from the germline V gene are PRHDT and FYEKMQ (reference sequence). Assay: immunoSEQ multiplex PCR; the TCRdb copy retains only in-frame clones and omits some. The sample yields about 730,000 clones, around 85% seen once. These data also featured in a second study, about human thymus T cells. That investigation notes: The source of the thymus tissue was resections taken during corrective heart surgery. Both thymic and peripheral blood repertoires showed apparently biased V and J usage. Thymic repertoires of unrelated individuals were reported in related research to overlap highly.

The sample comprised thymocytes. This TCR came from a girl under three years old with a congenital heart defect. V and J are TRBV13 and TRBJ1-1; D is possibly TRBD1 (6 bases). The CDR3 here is CASSFTGSIHLGAEAFF. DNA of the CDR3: TGTGCCAGCAGCTTCACAGGGTCTATCCACCTCGGGGCTGAAGCTTTCTTT.